This T cell receptor beta chain originates from a study of blood T cells in healthy people across ages. A second PCR of 7 to 11 cycles used a sample-barcoded 5' primer and a J-beta primer mix. A single record per CDR3 protein comes from TCRdb applying MiXCR to the 5' RACE reads. The data hold 1.5 million to 2 million distinct CDR3 sequences, with more than 35% observed a single time. The germline V gene has CDR1 SGHNT and CDR2 YENEEA. V lost 4 bases, J lost 1 base, and 11 bases lay in between. This CDR3 has 15 amino acids. This clonotype was sampled from a human donor in good health. Sequencing was carried out using blood. The chain recombines TRBV11-3 with TRBJ2-1; possibly TRBD2 for D (5 bases). CDR3 sequence (DNA): TGTGCCAGCAGCTCCTCGAGGGTTTCCTACAATGAGCAGTTCTTC. Translation gives CASSSSRVSYNEQFF.